Sequencing of this T cell receptor beta chain was carried out in a study of spatial heterogeneity in lung cancer. Time point meaning: sample taken at primary tumor resection. Germline V gene sequence: CDR1 KGHSH, CDR2 LQKENI. This CDR3 is built from 13 residues. V lost 2 bases and J 8 bases, leaving 9 bases between the germline ends. MiXCR was run by TCRdb on the 5' RACE reads, yielding one entry per CDR3 protein. The repertoire includes 40,000 to 45,000 distinct CDR3 sequences, approximately 6.2% of them detected once, and roughly 45% sits in the top ten. The sample holds many counts of this clonotype.

The specimen was PBMCs, collected at surgery. The clonotype comes from a female donor with early-stage non-small cell lung cancer. The chain combines TRBV18 with TRBJ1-4, with no clear D. The chain's CDR3 is CASSPGLGEKLFF. Here the CDR3 DNA reads TGTGCCAGCTCACCAGGGTTGGGCGAAAAACTGTTTTTT.